Listed below are T cell receptor beta chains from one sample, sequenced in a study of blood T cell repertoires in COVID-19. The method was immunoSEQ multiplex PCR; TCRdb's version includes in-frame clones alone and lacks a portion of them. The sample lists some 69,000 clones, 79% occurring once. The sequencing sample was made of peripheral blood. Receptors originate from a man in his 60s with acute or convalescent COVID-19. Both conserved end residues are trimmed from each CDR3. Each record gives: CDR3 protein, D gene, V gene, J gene. A D gene is named only where the DNA matches it firmly.

SVELRTGDFYGYT	TRBD1	TRBV29-1	TRBJ1-2
ASSFDGGILYGYT	-	TRBV5-8	TRBJ1-2
ASSSWRQGGEKLF	TRBD1	TRBV27	TRBJ1-4
ASSDTGLRGEKLF	-	TRBV16	TRBJ1-4
ASSAKRVPYEQY	-	TRBV6-2/TRBV6-3	TRBJ2-7
ASSPGHAFSYEQY	-	TRBV18	TRBJ2-7
ASSFWVTGRQETQY	-	TRBV5-1	TRBJ2-5
ASRGQGASPTEAF	TRBD1	TRBV7-6	TRBJ1-1
ASSLGPAGNEQF	-	TRBV5-5	TRBJ2-1
ASSFSGYNEQF	-	TRBV11-2	TRBJ2-1
ASSAGATTDTQY	-	TRBV5-1	TRBJ2-3
ASSQEGSGSLTSFSWEAF	-	TRBV3-1/TRBV3-2	TRBJ1-1
ASSHGQGRGGTEAF	TRBD1	TRBV18	TRBJ1-1
ASSIQSGSGYGYT	-	TRBV19	TRBJ1-2
ASLGDSHSSYNSPLH	TRBD1	TRBV19	TRBJ1-6
ASVDRGGGNQPQH	TRBD1	TRBV6-5	TRBJ1-5
SVSGQGLYGYT	TRBD1	TRBV29-1	TRBJ1-2
ASSLDYSGTEAF	-	TRBV11-2	TRBJ1-1
ASSYRQGDGYT	TRBD1	TRBV6-5	TRBJ1-2
ASSFAQGVNYGYT	TRBD1	TRBV27	TRBJ1-2
ASSGHISNQPQH	-	TRBV6-2/TRBV6-3	TRBJ1-5
ASSRTDNEQF	-	TRBV3-1/TRBV3-2	TRBJ2-1